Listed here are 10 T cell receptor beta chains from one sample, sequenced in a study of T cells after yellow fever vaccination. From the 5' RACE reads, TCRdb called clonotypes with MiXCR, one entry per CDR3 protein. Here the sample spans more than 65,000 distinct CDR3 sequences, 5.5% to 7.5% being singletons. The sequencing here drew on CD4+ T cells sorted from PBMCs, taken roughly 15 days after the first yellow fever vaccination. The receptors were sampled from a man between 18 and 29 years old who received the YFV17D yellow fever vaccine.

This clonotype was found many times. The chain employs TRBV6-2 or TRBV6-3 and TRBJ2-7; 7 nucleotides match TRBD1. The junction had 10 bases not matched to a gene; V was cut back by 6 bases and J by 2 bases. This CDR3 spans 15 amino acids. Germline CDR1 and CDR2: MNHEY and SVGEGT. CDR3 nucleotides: TGTGCCAGCAGATTAAACCGGGACAGTACCTACGAGCAGTACTTC. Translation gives CASRLNRDSTYEQYF.

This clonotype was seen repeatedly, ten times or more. CDR3 in amino acids: CASRQSGGAEKLFF. The CDR3 nucleotides are TGTGCCAGCAGACAGTCGGGGGGTGCTGAAAAACTGTTTTTT. The chain joins TRBV12-3 or TRBV12-4 to TRBJ1-4; D may be TRBD1 (5 bases). The V gene lost 6 bases and the J gene lost 7 bases, with 15 bases spanning the gap. The CDR3 totals 14 residues.

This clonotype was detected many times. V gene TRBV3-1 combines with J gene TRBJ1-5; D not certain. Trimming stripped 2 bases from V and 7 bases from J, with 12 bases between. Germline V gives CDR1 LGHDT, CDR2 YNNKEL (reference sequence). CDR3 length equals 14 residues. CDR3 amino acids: CASSQNLREQPQHF. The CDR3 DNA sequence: TGTGCCAGCAGCCAAAATCTGAGGGAACAGCCCCAGCATTTT.

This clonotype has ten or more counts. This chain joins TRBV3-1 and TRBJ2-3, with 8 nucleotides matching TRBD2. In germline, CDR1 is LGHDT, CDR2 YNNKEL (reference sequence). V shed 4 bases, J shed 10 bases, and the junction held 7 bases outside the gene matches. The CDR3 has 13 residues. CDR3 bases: TGTGCCAGCAGCCGGAATCCGGGGGGGGCGCAGTATTTT. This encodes CASSRNPGGAQYF.

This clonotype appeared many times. CDR3: CSASRQDTGELFF. The CDR3 bases are TGCAGTGCTAGCCGGCAGGACACCGGGGAGCTGTTTTTT. The V gene is TRBV20-1, the J gene TRBJ2-2; no clear D. The germline CDR1 and CDR2 sequences are DFQATT and SNEGSKA (reference sequence). This CDR3 has 13 residues. V lost 3 bases to trimming and J lost 3 bases, with 8 bases between them.

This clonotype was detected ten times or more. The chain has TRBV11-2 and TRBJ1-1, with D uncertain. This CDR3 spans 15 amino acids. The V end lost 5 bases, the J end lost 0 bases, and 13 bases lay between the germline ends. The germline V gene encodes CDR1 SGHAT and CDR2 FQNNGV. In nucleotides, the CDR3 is TGTGCCAGCAGCGGACTGGGAAACATGAACACTGAAGCTTTCTTT. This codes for CASSGLGNMNTEAFF.

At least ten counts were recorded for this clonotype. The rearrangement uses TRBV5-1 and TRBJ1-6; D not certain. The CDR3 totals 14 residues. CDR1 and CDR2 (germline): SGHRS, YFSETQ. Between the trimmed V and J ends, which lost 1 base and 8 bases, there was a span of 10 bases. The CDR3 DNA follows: TGCGCCAGCAGCTTGTCGGGGTCCGATTCACCCCTCCACTTT. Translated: CASSLSGSDSPLHF.

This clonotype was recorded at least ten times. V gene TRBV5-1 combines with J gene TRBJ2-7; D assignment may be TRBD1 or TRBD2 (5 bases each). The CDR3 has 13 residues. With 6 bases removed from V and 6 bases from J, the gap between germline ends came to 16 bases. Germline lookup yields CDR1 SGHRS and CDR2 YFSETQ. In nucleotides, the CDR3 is TGCGCCAGCACCCTTGTATCGGGGCGCGAGCAGTACTTC. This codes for CASTLVSGREQYF.

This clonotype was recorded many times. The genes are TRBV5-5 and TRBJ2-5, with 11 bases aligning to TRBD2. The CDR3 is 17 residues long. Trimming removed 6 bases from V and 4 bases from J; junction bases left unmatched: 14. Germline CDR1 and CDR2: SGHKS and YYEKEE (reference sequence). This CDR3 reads CASIPTSGARGGETQYF. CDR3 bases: TGTGCCAGCATCCCGACTAGCGGGGCCCGTGGGGGAGAGACCCAGTACTTC.

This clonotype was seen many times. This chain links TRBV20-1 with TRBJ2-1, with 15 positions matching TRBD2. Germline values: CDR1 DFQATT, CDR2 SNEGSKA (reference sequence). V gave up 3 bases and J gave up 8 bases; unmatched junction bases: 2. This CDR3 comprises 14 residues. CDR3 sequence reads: CSARGLAGGDEQFF. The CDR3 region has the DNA TGCAGTGCTAGGGGACTAGCGGGGGGCGATGAGCAGTTCTTC.